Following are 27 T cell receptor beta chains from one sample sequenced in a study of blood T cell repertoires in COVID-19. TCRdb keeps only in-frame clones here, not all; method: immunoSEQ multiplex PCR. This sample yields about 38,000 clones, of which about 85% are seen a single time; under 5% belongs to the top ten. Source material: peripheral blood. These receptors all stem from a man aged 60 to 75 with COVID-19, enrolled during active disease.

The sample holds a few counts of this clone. CDR3 DNA sequence: TGTGCCAGCAGTCGAACTAGCGGCGTCAAAAACATTCAGTACTTC. Protein: CASSRTSGVKNIQYF. The chain couples TRBV6-5 to TRBJ2-4, with TRBD2 identical over 8 bases. Germline V gene sequence: CDR1 MNHEY, CDR2 SVGAGI. Trimming at V came to 5 bases and at J to 3 bases, leaving 6 bases not matched to a gene. The CDR3 is 15 amino acids.

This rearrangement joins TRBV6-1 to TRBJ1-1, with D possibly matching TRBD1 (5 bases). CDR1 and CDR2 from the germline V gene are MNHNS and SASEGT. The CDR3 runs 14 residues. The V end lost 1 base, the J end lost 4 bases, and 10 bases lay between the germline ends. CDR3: CASSEGGASTEAFF. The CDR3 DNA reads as TGTGCCAGCAGTGAAGGGGGCGCGTCCACTGAAGCTTTCTTT.

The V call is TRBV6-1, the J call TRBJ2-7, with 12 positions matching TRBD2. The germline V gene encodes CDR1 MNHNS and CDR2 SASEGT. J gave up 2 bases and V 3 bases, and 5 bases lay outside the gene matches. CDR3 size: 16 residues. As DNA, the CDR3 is TGTGCCAGCAGTGACACACGGACTAGCGGGACCTACGAGCAGTACTTC. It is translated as CASSDTRTSGTYEQYF.

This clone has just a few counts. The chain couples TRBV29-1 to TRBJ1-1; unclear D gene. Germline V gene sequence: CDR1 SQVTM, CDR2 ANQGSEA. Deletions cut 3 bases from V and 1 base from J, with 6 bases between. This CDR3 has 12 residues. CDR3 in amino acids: CSVENRNTEAFF. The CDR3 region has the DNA TGCAGCGTTGAGAACAGGAACACTGAAGCTTTCTTT.

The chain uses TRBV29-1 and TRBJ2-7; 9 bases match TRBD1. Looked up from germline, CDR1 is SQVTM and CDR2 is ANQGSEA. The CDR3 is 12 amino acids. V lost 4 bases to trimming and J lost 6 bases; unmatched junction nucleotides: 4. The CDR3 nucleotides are TGCAGCGTTGGGGACAGGGAACGCGAGCAGTACTTC. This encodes CSVGDREREQYF.

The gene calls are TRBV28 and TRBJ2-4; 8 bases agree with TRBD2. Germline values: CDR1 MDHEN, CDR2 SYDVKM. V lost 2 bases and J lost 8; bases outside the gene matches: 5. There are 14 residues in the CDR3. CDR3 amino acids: CASSLAPGGDIQYF. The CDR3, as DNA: TGTGCCAGCAGTTTAGCCCCGGGGGGGGACATTCAGTACTTC.

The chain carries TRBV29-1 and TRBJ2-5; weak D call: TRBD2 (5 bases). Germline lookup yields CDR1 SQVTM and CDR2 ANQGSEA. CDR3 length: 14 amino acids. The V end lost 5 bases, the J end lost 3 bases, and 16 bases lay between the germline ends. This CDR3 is CSVLRGSREETQYF. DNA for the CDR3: TGCAGCGTTCTAAGAGGGTCCCGGGAAGAGACCCAGTACTTC.

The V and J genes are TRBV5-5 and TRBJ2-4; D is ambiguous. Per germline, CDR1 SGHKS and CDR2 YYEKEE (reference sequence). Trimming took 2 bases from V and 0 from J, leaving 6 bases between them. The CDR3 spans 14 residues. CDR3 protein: CASSLALAKNIQYF. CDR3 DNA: TGTGCCAGCAGCTTAGCTCTAGCCAAAAACATTCAGTACTTC.

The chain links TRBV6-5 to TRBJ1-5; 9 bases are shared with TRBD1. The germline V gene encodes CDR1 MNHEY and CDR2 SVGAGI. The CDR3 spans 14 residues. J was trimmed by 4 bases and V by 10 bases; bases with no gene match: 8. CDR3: CATLWGTGNQPQHF. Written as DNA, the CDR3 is TGTGCCACCCTTTGGGGGACAGGGAATCAGCCCCAGCATTTT.

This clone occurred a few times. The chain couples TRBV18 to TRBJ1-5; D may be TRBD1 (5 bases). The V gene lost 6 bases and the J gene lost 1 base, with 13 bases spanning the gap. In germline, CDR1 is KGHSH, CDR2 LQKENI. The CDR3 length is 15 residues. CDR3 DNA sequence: TGTGCCAGCTCCCAGAGCGGGACGAGCAATCAGCCCCAGCATTTT. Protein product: CASSQSGTSNQPQHF.

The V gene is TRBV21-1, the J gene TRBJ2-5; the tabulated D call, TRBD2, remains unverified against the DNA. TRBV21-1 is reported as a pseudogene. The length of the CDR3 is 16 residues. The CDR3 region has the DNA TGTGCCAGCAGCTTCCTAGGGAGGCGGGAATCGGAGACCCAGTACTTC. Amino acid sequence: CASSFLGRRESETQYF.

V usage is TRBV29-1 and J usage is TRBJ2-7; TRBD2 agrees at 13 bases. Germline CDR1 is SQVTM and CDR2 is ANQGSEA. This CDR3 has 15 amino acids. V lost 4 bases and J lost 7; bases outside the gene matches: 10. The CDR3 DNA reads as TGCAGCGTTGTACAACTAGCGGGAGGGCCTCGGGAGCAGTACTTC. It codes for CSVVQLAGGPREQYF.

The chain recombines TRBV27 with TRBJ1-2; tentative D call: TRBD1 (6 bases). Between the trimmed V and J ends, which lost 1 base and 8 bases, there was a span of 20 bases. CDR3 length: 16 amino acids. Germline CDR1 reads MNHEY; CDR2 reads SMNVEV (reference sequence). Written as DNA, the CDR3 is TGTGCCAGCAGTTTATTCGCCAGGGGCCCCTTCCAAGGCTACACCTTC. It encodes CASSLFARGPFQGYTF.

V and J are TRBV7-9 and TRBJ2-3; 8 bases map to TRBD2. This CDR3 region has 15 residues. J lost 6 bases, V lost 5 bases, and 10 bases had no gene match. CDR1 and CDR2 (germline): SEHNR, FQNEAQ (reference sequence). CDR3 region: CASSPMAGGRDTQYF. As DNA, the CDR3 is TGTGCCAGCAGCCCAATGGCGGGGGGCCGGGATACGCAGTATTTT.

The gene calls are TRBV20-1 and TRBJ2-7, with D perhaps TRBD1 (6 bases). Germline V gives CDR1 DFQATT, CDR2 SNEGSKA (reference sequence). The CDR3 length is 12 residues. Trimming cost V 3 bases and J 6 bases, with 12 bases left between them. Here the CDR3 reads CSASPGASEQYF. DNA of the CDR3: TGCAGTGCTAGTCCAGGGGCGAGCGAGCAGTACTTC.

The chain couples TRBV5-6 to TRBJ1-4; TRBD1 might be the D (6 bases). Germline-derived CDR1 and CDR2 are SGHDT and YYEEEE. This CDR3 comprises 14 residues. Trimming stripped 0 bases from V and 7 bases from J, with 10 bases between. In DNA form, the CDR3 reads TGTGCCAGCAGCTTGGTCAGGGGAAGTGAAAAACTGTTTTTT. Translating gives CASSLVRGSEKLFF.

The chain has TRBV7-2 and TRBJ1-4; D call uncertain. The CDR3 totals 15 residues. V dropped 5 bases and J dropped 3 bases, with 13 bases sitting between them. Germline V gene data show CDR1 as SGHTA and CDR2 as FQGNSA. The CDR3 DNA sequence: TGTGCCAGCAGCCCTCGGAGGTTCCCTAATGAAAAACTGTTTTTT. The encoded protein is CASSPRRFPNEKLFF.

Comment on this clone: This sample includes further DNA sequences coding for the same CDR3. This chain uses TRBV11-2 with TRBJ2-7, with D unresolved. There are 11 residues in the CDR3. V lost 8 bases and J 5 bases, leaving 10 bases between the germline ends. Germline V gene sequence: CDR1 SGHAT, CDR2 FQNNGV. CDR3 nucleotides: TGTGCCAGCCGACTTTTCGACGAGCAGTACTTC. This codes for CASRLFDEQYF.

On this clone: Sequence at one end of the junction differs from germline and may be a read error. As DNA, the CDR3 is TGCGCCACCAGTGCTAGCGGGAGGAGGGCCTACAATGAGCAGTTCTTC. Amino acid sequence: CATSASGRRAYNEQFF. The chain uses TRBV10-2 and TRBJ2-1, with 11 bases identical to TRBD2. CDR1 WSHSY and CDR2 SAAADI come from the germline V gene. The CDR3 is 16 residues long.

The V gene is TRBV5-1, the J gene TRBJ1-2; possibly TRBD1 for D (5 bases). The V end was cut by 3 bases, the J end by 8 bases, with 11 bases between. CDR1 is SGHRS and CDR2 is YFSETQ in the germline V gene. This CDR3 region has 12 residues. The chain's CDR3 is CASSSTAAGYTF. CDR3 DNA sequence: TGCGCCAGCAGCTCGACAGCCGCGGGCTACACCTTC.

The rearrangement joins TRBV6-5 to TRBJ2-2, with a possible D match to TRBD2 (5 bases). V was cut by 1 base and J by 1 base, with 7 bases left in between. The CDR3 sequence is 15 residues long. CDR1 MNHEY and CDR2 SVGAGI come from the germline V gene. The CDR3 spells CASSYYSGNTGELFF. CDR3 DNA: TGTGCCAGCAGTTACTACAGCGGGAACACCGGGGAGCTGTTTTTT.

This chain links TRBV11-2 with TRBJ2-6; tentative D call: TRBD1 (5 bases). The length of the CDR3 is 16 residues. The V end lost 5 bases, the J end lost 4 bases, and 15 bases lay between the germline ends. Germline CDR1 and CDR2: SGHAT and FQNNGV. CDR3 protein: CASSRSEGAGANVLTF. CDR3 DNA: TGTGCCAGCAGCCGAAGCGAAGGGGCCGGGGCCAACGTCCTGACTTTC.

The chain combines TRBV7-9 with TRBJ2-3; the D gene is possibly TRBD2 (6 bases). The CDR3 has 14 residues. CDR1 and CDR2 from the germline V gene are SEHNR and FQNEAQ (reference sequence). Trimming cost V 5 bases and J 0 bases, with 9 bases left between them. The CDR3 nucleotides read TGTGCCAGCAGCCTGGAGGGTAGCACAGATACGCAGTATTTT. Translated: CASSLEGSTDTQYF.

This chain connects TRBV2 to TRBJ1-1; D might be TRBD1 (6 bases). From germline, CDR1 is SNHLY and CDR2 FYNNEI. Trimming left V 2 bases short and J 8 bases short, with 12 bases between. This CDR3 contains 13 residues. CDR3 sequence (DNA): TGTGCCAGCAGTGAACAGGCCCAGGGGGAAGCTTTCTTT. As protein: CASSEQAQGEAFF. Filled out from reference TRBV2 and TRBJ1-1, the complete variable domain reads EPEVTQTPSHQVTQMGQEVILRCVPISNHLYFYWYRQILGQKVEFLVSFYNNEISEKSEIFDDQFSVERPDGSNFTLKIRSTKLEDSAMYFCASSEQAQGEAFFGQGTRLTVV.

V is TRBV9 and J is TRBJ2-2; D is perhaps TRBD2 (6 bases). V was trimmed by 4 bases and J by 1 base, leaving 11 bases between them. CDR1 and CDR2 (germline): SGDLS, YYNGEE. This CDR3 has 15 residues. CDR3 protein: CASSTGALNTGELFF. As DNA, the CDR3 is TGTGCCAGCAGCACGGGAGCTTTGAACACCGGGGAGCTGTTTTTT.

In nucleotides, the CDR3 is TGTGCCAGCAGTTACTCCGGACAGTTAGAAAAACTGTTTTTT. Translation: CASSYSGQLEKLFF. This chain connects TRBV6-5 to TRBJ1-4; D may be TRBD1 (6 bases). The CDR3 covers 14 residues. Germline V gene data show CDR1 as MNHEY and CDR2 as SVGAGI. V dropped 0 bases and J dropped 8 bases, with 10 bases sitting between them.

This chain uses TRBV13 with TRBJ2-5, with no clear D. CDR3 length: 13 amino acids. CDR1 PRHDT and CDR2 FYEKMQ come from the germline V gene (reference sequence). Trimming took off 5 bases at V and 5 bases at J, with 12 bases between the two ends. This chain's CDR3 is CASSPISSETQYF. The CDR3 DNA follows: TGTGCCAGCAGCCCTATCTCGTCGGAGACCCAGTACTTC.